This T cell receptor (beta chain) was observed in a study of regulatory T cells in long-lasting Graves disease. Study-level results: Accuracy may have suffered from the small sample size.

As to time point: newly diagnosed GD, antithyroid drugs for less than 3 months. The TCR library was made from RNA that had been extracted from PBMCs in TRIzol. This clonotype has a count of ten or more. Its antigen is currently unknown. The V segment lost 1 base and the J segment 4 bases; nucleotides outside the gene matches: 5. The germline CDR1 and CDR2 sequences are SGHAT and FQNNGV. This CDR3 is 15 amino acids long. According to the study, TCR beta libraries were built with iRepertoire HTBI primers and CDR3-region Arm-PCR. TCRdb re-called the multiplex PCR reads with MiXCR, one entry per CDR3 protein. The sample shows 530,000 or so distinct CDR3 sequences, roughly 13% of them seen only once. The same sample was also studied in work on T cells in Graves' hyperthyroidism and ophthalmopathy. That report adds: Over 18 months, lack of ophthalmopathy progression marked Graves' hyperthyroidism as stable. Hyperthyroidism, newly diagnosed and lasting under 2 months, affected patients aged 18 to 65. HTBI primers were the set used in a first-round RT-PCR of the TCR CDR3.

The source material was peripheral blood mononuclear cells (PBMCs), sampled at new diagnosis, from a patient treated with antithyroid drugs. The chain is built from TRBV11-2 and TRBJ2-7; 9 nucleotides agree with TRBD2. The sequence came from a man aged 30 to 45 with Graves disease. CDR3: CASSLGLAGVYEQYF. CDR3 bases: TGTGCCAGCAGCTTAGGTTTAGCGGGGGTATACGAGCAGTACTTC.